This TCR beta chain was retrieved from a study of spatial heterogeneity in lung cancer. Described time point: sample taken at primary tumor resection. Material for sequencing was whole RNA from tumor, nontumor lung or frozen PBMC, left unsorted. Study outcomes and limitations: Blood contained ubiquitous expanded tumor TCRs more at resection than at follow-up.

This clonotype was seen more than once but under ten times. Its antigen is undetermined. The CDR3 sequence is 15 residues long. Germline-derived CDR1 and CDR2 are SGHRS and YFSETQ. V lost 3 bases and J 2 bases, leaving 13 bases between the germline ends. TCRdb re-called the 5' RACE reads with MiXCR, one entry per CDR3 protein. The sample lists roughly 39,000 distinct CDR3 sequences; 6.5% to 8% were seen once. Sequencing used PBMCs, obtained at surgery. This chain connects TRBV5-1 to TRBJ2-3; TRBD1 might be the D (5 bases). This TCR was recovered from a female donor with early-stage non-small cell lung cancer. The chain's CDR3 is CASSSKGSDTDTQYF. Here the CDR3 DNA reads TGCGCCAGCAGCTCCAAGGGGTCGGACACAGATACGCAGTATTTT.